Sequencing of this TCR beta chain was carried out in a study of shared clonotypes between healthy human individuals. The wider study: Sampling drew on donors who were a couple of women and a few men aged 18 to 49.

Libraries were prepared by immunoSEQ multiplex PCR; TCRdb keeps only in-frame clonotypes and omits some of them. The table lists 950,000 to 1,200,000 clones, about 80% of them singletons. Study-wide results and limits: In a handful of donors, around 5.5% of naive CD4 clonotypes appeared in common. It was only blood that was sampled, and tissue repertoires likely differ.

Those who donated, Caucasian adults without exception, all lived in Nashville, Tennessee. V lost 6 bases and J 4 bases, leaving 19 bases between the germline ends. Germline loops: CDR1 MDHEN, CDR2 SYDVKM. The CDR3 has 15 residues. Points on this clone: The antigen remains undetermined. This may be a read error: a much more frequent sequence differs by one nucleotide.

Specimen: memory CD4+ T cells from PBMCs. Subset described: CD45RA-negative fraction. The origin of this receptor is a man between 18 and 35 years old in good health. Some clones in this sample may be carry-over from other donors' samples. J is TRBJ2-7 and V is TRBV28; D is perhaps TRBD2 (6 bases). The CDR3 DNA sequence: TGTGCCAGCAGCCAGGGTGCTAGCGCCGTATACGAGCAGTACTTC. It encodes CASSQGASAVYEQYF. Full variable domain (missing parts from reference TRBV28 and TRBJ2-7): DVKVTQSSRYLVKRTGEKVFLECVQDMDHENMFWYRQDPGLGLRLIYFSYDVKMKEKGDIPEGYSVSREKKERFSLILESASTNQTSMYLCASSQGASAVYEQYFGPGTRLTVT.